This T cell receptor beta chain emerged from a study of identifying expanded T cells in peripheral blood. General study findings and limits: Technical replicates showed around 1.1 changed clones; around 2 weeks about 16.4; four weeks 19. Across healthy donors, higher total template counts meant significantly greater roughly 2-week count variance.

No infections or other immune events were documented during collection. Data came from immunoSEQ multiplex PCR; TCRdb stores just in-frame clones and leaves some out. The sample shows about 130,000 clones, approximately 86% of them seen only once. The CDR3 loop spans 17 amino acids. A note on this clone: The antigen is not known.

The V call is TRBV12-2, the J call TRBJ1-1; the table's D call, TRBD1, has no DNA check behind it. TRBV12-2 is shown as a pseudogene. This receptor was obtained from a person aged 18 to 75 in good health. Sequencing was carried out using blood. CDR3 residues: CASRLSRGGDCLPEAFF. The DNA for the CDR3 is TGTGCAAGTCGCTTATCCCGAGGGGGCGATTGTCTCCCTGAAGCTTTCTTT.